This entry concerns a single T cell receptor beta chain. What it recognizes is unknown. The CDR3 runs to 16 residues. V was pared by 1 base and J by 8 bases, with 14 bases of the junction left unmatched. Germline V lookup: CDR1 SGHRS, CDR2 YFSETQ. The sample is drawn from a study of T-cell memory formation after mild COVID-19. Libraries for TCRalpha and TCRbeta carried sample barcodes and unique molecular identifiers via 5'RACE. TCRdb called the 5' RACE reads again in MiXCR, with one record for every CDR3 protein. The data show 200,000 to 250,000 distinct CDR3 sequences, with about 15% seen just once and about 4% held by the top ten. Overall study results and limits: CD4+ bias marked clones expanding day 15 to 37, unlike balanced contracting clones. CD4+ contracting clones were found mainly in CM and EM, and CD8+ ones in EMRA. Clones from the second wave (peaking day 37) had unconfirmed SARS-CoV-2 specificity.

This chain links TRBV5-1 with TRBJ1-2; 7 nucleotides match TRBD1. The sample taken for sequencing was PBMCs or a T cell subset sorted from them (not recorded which). This TCR was recovered from a man between 18 and 29 years old who had mild COVID-19 (a few samples of this study predate the infection). Cell type and time point are not known. CDR3 protein: CASSLTPDRPPQGYTF. Here the CDR3 DNA reads TGCGCCAGCAGCTTGACTCCGGACAGGCCCCCGCAGGGCTACACCTTC.